Given below is one T cell receptor beta chain in context. Antigen: not known. Whether given at about 4 or about 12 weeks, second doses were pooled. Sequencing used immunoSEQ multiplex PCR; TCRdb keeps in-frame clones, though not all of them. The table shows roughly 110,000 clones, with around 90% occurring only once. The sample belongs to a study of T cell responses to AZD1222 COVID-19 vaccine. General study results and limits: Spike-specific TCR depth and breadth grew after two AZD1222 doses. Unmutated regions of variants are reportedly targeted by nearly half of spike-specific TCRs. Donors were largely white British and mainly female; clonal diversity was possibly underestimated.

This CDR3 is 14 amino acids long. Trimming stripped 6 bases from V and 0 bases from J, with 8 bases between. Germline lookup yields CDR1 KGHDR and CDR2 SFDVKD. This receptor was obtained from an adult who received the AZD1222 COVID-19 vaccine. The V and J genes are TRBV24-1 and TRBJ1-5, with D unresolved. The sample here was peripheral blood, taken 28 days after the second AZD1222 dose. The chain's CDR3 is CATSPKYSNQPQHF. CDR3 nucleotides: TGTGCCACCAGTCCGAAATATAGCAATCAGCCCCAGCATTTT.